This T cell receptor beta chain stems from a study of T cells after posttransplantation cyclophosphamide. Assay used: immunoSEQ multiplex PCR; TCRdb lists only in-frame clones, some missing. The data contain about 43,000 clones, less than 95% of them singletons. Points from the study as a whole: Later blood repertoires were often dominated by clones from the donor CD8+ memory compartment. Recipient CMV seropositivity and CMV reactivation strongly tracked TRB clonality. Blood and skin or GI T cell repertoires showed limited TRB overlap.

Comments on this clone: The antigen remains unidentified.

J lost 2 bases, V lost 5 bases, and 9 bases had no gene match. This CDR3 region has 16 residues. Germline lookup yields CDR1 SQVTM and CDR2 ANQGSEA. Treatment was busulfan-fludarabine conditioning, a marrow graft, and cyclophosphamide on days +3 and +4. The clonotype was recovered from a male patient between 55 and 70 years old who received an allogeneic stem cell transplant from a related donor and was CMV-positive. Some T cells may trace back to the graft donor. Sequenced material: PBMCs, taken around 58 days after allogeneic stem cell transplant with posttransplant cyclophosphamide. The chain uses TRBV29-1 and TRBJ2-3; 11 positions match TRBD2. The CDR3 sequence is CSVLGLAEAATDTQYF. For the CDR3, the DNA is TGCAGCGTTTTGGGACTAGCGGAGGCTGCCACAGATACGCAGTATTTT.